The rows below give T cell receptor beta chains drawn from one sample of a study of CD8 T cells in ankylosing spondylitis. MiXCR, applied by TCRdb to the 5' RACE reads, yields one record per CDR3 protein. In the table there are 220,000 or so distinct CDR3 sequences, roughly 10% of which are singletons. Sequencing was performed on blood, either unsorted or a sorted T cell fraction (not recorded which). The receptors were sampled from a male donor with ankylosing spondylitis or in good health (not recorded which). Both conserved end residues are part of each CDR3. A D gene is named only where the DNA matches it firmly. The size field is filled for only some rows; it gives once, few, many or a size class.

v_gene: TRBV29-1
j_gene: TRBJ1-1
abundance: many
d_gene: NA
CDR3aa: CSVDAKTAWTRNTEAFF
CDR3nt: TGCAGCGTTGACGCAAAAACTGCCTGGACGAGGAACACTGAAGCTTTCTTT

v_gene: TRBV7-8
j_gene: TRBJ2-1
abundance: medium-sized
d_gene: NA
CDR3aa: CASTHSSTIWNEQFF
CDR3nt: TGTGCCAGCACCCATTCTAGCACGATTTGGAATGAGCAGTTCTTC

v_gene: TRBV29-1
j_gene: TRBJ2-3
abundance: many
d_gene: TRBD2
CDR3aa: CSVDWTSQSTDTQYF
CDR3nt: TGCAGCGTTGACTGGACTAGCCAGAGCACAGATACGCAGTATTTT

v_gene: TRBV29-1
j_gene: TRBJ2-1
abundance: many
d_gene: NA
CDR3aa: CSVGSPTGSSYNEQFF
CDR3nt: TGCAGCGTTGGATCCCCCACAGGGAGCTCCTACAATGAGCAGTTCTTC

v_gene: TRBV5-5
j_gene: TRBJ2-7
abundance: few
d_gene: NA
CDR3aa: CASSVQFTYEQYF
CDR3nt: TGTGCCAGCAGTGTACAGTTTACCTACGAGCAGTACTTC

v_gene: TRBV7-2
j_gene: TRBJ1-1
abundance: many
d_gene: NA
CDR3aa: CASSLAGVGTNAAFF
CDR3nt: TGTGCCAGCAGCTTAGCAGGAGTTGGGACGAACGCAGCTTTCTTT

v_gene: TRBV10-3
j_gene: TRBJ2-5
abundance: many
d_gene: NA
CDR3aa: CAISETGIGETQYF
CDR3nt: TGTGCCATCAGTGAGACAGGGATCGGAGAGACCCAGTACTTC

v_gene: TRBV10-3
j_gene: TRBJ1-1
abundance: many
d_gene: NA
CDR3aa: CAISDHPNTEAFF
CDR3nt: TGTGCCATCAGCGATCACCCGAACACTGAAGCTTTCTTT

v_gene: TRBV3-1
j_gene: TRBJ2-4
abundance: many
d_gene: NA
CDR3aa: CASSRSRLELLAKNIQYF
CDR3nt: TGTGCCAGCAGCCGCAGCCGATTGGAGTTACTAGCCAAAAACATTCAGTACTTC

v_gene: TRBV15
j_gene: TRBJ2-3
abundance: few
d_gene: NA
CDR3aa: CATSSTTDTQYF
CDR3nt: TGTGCCACCAGCTCGACTACAGATACGCAGTATTTT

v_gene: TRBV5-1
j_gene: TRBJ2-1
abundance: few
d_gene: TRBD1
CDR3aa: CASTLTGGTVNEQFF
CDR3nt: TGCGCCAGCACGCTGACAGGGGGCACTGTCAATGAGCAGTTCTTC

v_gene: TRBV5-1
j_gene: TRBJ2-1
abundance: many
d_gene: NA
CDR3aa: CASSLRQVDEQFF
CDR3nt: TGCGCCAGCAGCTTAAGACAGGTAGATGAGCAGTTCTTC

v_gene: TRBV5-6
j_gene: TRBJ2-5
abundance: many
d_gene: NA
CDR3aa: CASSLWIQETQYF
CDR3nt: TGTGCCAGCAGCTTATGGATCCAAGAGACCCAGTACTTC

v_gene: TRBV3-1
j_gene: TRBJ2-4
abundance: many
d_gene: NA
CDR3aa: CASSQDRTKGSIQYF
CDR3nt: TGTGCCAGCAGCCAAGATCGGACCAAAGGTTCCATTCAGTACTTC

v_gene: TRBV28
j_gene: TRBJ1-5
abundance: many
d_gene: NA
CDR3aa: CASSLSFGQNSNQPQHF
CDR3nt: TGTGCCAGCAGTTTATCTTTCGGACAGAACAGCAATCAGCCCCAGCATTTT

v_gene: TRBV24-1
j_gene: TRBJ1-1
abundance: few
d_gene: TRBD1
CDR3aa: CATSESGTGAEAFF
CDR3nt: TGTGCCACCAGTGAATCCGGGACAGGGGCTGAAGCTTTCTTT

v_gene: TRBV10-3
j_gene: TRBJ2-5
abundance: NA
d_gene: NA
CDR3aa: CAISTQGQETQYF
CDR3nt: TGTGCCATCAGTACGCAGGGACAAGAGACCCAGTACTTC

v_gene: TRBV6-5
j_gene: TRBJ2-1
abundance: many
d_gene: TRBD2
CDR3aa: CASSLTTSGEQFF
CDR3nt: TGTGCCAGCAGTTTGACCACTAGCGGTGAGCAGTTCTTC

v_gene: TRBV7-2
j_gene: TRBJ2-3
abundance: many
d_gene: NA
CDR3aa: CASSQKGGLGTDTQYF
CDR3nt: TGTGCCAGCAGCCAGAAGGGGGGACTTGGAACAGATACGCAGTATTTT

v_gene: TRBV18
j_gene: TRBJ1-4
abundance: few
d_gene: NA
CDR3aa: CASSPSVNEKLFF
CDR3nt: TGTGCCAGCTCACCATCAGTTAATGAAAAACTGTTTTTT

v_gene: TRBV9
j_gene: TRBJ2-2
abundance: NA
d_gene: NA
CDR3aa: CASSGRPLGGELFF
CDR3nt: TGTGCCAGCAGCGGCAGACCCCTCGGCGGGGAGCTGTTTTTT

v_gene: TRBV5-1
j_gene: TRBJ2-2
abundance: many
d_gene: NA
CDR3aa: CASTPGAMNTGELFF
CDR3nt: TGCGCCAGCACTCCGGGGGCCATGAACACCGGGGAGCTGTTTTTT

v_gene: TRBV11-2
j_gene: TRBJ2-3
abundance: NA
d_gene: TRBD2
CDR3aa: CASSSLAGGLTDTQYF
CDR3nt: TGTGCCAGCAGCTCACTAGCGGGGGGACTCACAGATACGCAGTATTTT

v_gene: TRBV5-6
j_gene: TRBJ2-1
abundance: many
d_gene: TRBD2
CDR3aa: CASSSTSGGAYEQFF
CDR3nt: TGTGCCAGCAGCTCGACTAGCGGGGGGGCCTATGAGCAGTTCTTC

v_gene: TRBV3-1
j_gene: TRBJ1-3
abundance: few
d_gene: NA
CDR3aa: CASSQDPGSRNTIYF
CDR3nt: TGTGCCAGCAGCCAAGATCCGGGGTCGAGAAACACCATATATTTT

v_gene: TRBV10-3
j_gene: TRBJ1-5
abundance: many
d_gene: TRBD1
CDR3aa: CAVGQGARVDQPQHF
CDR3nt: TGTGCCGTTGGACAGGGGGCCAGGGTTGATCAGCCCCAGCATTTT

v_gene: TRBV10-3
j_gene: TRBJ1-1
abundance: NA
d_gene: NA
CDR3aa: CAAEAGAETEAFF
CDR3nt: TGTGCCGCCGAGGCGGGGGCAGAAACTGAAGCTTTCTTT

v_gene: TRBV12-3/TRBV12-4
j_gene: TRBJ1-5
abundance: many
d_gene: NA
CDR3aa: CASSKEPGLPQGQPQHF
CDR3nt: TGTGCCAGCAGTAAAGAGCCGGGTCTTCCACAGGGTCAGCCCCAGCATTTT

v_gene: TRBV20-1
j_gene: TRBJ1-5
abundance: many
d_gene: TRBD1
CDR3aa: CSAQIQGNSNQPQHF
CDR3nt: TGCAGTGCCCAGATACAGGGGAATAGCAATCAGCCCCAGCATTTT

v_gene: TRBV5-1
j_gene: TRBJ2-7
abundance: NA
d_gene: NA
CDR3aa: CASSPGPGTYEQYF
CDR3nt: TGCGCCAGCAGCCCTGGCCCGGGGACCTACGAGCAGTACTTC

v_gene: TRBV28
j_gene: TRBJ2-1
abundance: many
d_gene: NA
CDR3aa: CASSPSLTALKEQFF
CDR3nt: TGTGCCAGCAGCCCTTCCCTGACAGCCCTGAAAGAGCAGTTCTTC